The rows below give T cell receptor beta chains drawn from one sample of a study of blood T cell repertoires in COVID-19. Produced via immunoSEQ multiplex PCR; TCRdb's table is partial and in-frame only. The sample has 30,000 to 35,000 clones, about 75% seen once. Specimen: peripheral blood. All receptors derive from a man at least 80 years old with active or convalescent COVID-19. Each CDR3 is given with its conserved first and last residue. The order of the fields is V gene, J gene, D gene, clone size, CDR3 protein, CDR3 DNA. The D gene is left open where the match is weak. Size values are once, few and many counts, or a class for expanded clones, and some rows have none.

TRBV7-3,TRBJ2-5,NA,NA,CASSSARGETQYF,TGTGCCAGCAGCTCAGCCCGAGGAGAGACCCAGTACTTC
TRBV5-6,TRBJ2-7,TRBD2,NA,CASSLTSGRVQGYEQYF,TGTGCCAGCAGCTTGACTAGCGGGAGGGTACAAGGCTACGAGCAGTACTTC
TRBV29-1,TRBJ1-1,NA,NA,CSTSQDRNTEAFF,TGCAGCACCAGCCAGGACAGGAACACTGAAGCTTTCTTT
TRBV3-1/TRBV3-2,TRBJ2-1,NA,NA,CASSQVMRGIAYNEQFF,TGTGCCAGCAGCCAAGTTATGCGCGGGATAGCCTACAATGAGCAGTTCTTC
TRBV5-1,TRBJ2-3,TRBD2,NA,CASSEGLAESTDTQYF,TGCGCCAGCAGCGAGGGACTAGCGGAGAGCACAGATACGCAGTATTTT
TRBV7-9,TRBJ2-4,TRBD1,NA,CASSPLLGQGADIQYF,TGTGCCAGCAGCCCCCTATTGGGACAGGGGGCGGACATTCAGTACTTC
TRBV5-1,TRBJ2-7,NA,once,CASSPDSFSPSYEQYF,TGCGCCAGCAGCCCGGACAGTTTTTCACCCTCCTACGAGCAGTACTTC
TRBV21-1,TRBJ1-2,NA,NA,CASSPIKGQGNYGYTF,TGTGCCAGCAGCCCAATCAAAGGGCAGGGAAACTATGGCTACACCTTC
TRBV12-2,TRBJ1-2,NA,NA,CASRLDRGRTYGYTF,TGTGCAAGTCGACTCGACAGGGGGCGTACCTATGGCTACACCTTC
TRBV5-1,TRBJ1-1,NA,NA,CASSLQGRKDTEAFF,TGCGCCAGCAGCTTGCAGGGCAGGAAAGACACTGAAGCTTTCTTT
TRBV4-1,TRBJ2-3,TRBD2,NA,CASSQVISRGDADTQYF,TGCGCCAGCAGCCAAGTAATAAGTCGGGGGGACGCAGATACGCAGTATTTT
TRBV28,TRBJ2-7,TRBD1,NA,CASRDTAGQGAGGLGEQYF,TGTGCCAGCAGGGATACGGCGGGACAGGGGGCGGGAGGTTTGGGCGAGCAGTACTTC
TRBV5-5,TRBJ1-5,NA,NA,CASSFQGTQPQHF,TGTGCCAGCAGCTTCCAGGGGACTCAGCCCCAGCATTTT
TRBV6-2/TRBV6-3,TRBJ2-7,NA,NA,CASRFLRVESGEQYF,TGTGCCAGCCGTTTTTTGAGAGTGGAGAGTGGCGAGCAGTACTTC
TRBV5-1,TRBJ2-7,NA,NA,CASSNPSSYEQYF,TGCGCCAGCAGCAACCCGTCCAGCTACGAGCAGTACTTC
TRBV3-1/TRBV3-2,TRBJ1-3,NA,NA,CASSQENRVWSGNTIYF,TGTGCCAGCAGCCAAGAGAACAGGGTTTGGTCTGGAAACACCATATATTTT
TRBV10-1,TRBJ2-2,TRBD2,NA,CASTRAGGDGELFF,TGCGCCAGCACCAGAGCGGGAGGAGACGGGGAGCTGTTTTTT
TRBV28,TRBJ2-1,TRBD2,NA,CASSSSGRTQWNEQFF,TGTGCCAGCAGTTCTAGCGGGAGGACGCAGTGGAATGAGCAGTTCTTC
TRBV2,TRBJ2-1,NA,NA,CASSVNFRQFF,TGTGCCAGCAGTGTCAACTTCCGGCAGTTCTTC
TRBV11-3,TRBJ2-7,NA,NA,CASSLRSTSYEQYF,TGTGCCAGCAGCCTCAGGTCCACCAGCTACGAGCAGTACTTC
TRBV4-3,TRBJ2-7,TRBD1,NA,CASSLGQGPYEQYF,TGCGCCAGCAGCCTAGGACAGGGCCCCTACGAGCAGTACTTC
TRBV2,TRBJ2-1,TRBD1,NA,CASSESGDRGANEQFF,TGTGCCAGCAGTGAATCTGGGGACAGGGGGGCAAATGAGCAGTTCTTC
TRBV27,TRBJ1-6,NA,once,CASSLSRGGSPLHF,TGTGCCAGCAGTTTATCGCGGGGAGGTTCACCCCTCCACTTT
TRBV6-5,TRBJ2-7,TRBD1,NA,CASSYLTGQTYEQYF,TGTGCCAGCAGTTACTTGACAGGGCAGACCTACGAGCAGTACTTC
TRBV27,TRBJ2-5,TRBD2,large,CASSLAGTSGETQYF,TGTGCCAGCAGTTTGGCGGGGACTAGCGGAGAGACCCAGTACTTC
TRBV11-2,TRBJ2-1,NA,few,CASSFDIAPGNEQFF,TGTGCCAGCAGCTTCGATATAGCGCCGGGCAATGAGCAGTTCTTC
TRBV2,TRBJ2-5,NA,NA,CASSVQGGDQETQYF,TGTGCCAGCAGTGTTCAGGGGGGAGACCAAGAGACCCAGTACTTC
TRBV20-1,TRBJ2-1,TRBD1,once,CSASPATGEGYNEQFF,TGCAGTGCTAGTCCCGCGACAGGGGAAGGCTACAATGAGCAGTTCTTC
TRBV18,TRBJ2-7,NA,NA,CASMGVRGSYEQYF,TGTGCCAGCATGGGAGTCAGGGGATCCTACGAGCAGTACTTC
TRBV27,TRBJ1-6,NA,NA,CASSLTGPFYNSPLHF,TGTGCCAGCAGCCTAACAGGGCCCTTCTATAATTCACCCCTCCACTTT
TRBV4-1,TRBJ2-5,NA,once,CASSQSRGGEETQYF,TGCGCCAGCAGCCAATCTCGTGGGGGCGAAGAGACCCAGTACTTC
TRBV11-3,TRBJ2-7,TRBD2,NA,CASQRLAGVYEQYF,TGTGCCAGCCAGAGACTAGCGGGAGTCTACGAGCAGTACTTC
TRBV5-1,TRBJ1-5,TRBD1,NA,CASSPGTGVGDSNQPQHF,TGCGCCAGCAGCCCGGGGACAGGGGTCGGTGATAGCAATCAGCCCCAGCATTTT
TRBV27,TRBJ2-5,TRBD2,NA,CASSDSGRSQETQYF,TGTGCCAGCAGTGATAGCGGGAGGAGCCAAGAGACCCAGTACTTC
TRBV2,TRBJ1-1,NA,NA,CASSRFLTGNTEAFF,TGTGCCAGCAGCCGCTTTTTAACAGGGAACACTGAAGCTTTCTTT
TRBV4-1,TRBJ2-4,NA,medium-sized,CASSPGLPPGIQYF,TGCGCCAGCAGCCCCGGACTACCACCGGGGATTCAGTACTTC
TRBV5-1,TRBJ2-4,NA,NA,CASSLALGENIQYF,TGCGCCAGCAGCTTGGCTCTGGGCGAAAACATTCAGTACTTC
TRBV6-6,TRBJ2-7,TRBD1,NA,CASSSGQGTYEQYF,TGTGCCAGCAGCTCGGGACAGGGGACGTACGAGCAGTACTTC
TRBV5-4,TRBJ2-1,TRBD2,NA,CASSPRAGGPGEQFF,TGTGCCAGCAGCCCGAGAGCGGGAGGGCCAGGGGAGCAGTTCTTC
TRBV30,TRBJ2-1,TRBD2,NA,CAWTKSGILYNEQFF,TGTGCCTGGACCAAAAGCGGGATCCTTTACAATGAGCAGTTCTTC
TRBV10-3,TRBJ2-3,TRBD2,once,CAIRGKPGLAGGSDTQYF,TGTGCCATCAGAGGAAAACCGGGACTAGCGGGAGGGTCAGATACGCAGTATTTT
TRBV3-1/TRBV3-2,TRBJ2-3,TRBD2,NA,CASSLSGSTDTQYF,TGTGCCAGCAGCCTTAGCGGGAGCACAGATACGCAGTATTTT
TRBV15,TRBJ2-1,NA,NA,CATSRDSNRDEQFF,TGTGCCACCAGCAGAGACAGTAACAGGGATGAGCAGTTCTTC
TRBV4-1,TRBJ2-2,NA,NA,CASSQEGFPNTGELFF,TGCGCCAGCAGCCAAGAGGGCTTCCCGAACACCGGGGAGCTGTTTTTT
TRBV28,TRBJ1-4,NA,NA,CASVDRSSEKLFF,TGTGCCAGCGTAGACAGGTCAAGTGAAAAACTGTTTTTT
TRBV28,TRBJ2-3,TRBD1,NA,CASSPSTGVYGDTQYF,TGTGCCAGCAGTCCCTCGACAGGGGTATATGGAGATACGCAGTATTTT
TRBV6-1,TRBJ1-4,NA,NA,CASSDPGGAEKLFF,TGTGCCAGCAGTGACCCTGGTGGGGCTGAAAAACTGTTTTTT
TRBV19,TRBJ1-5,NA,NA,CASKDGRGAALNQPQHF,TGTGCCAGTAAGGATGGGAGGGGGGCTGCCCTCAATCAGCCCCAGCATTTT
TRBV7-7,TRBJ2-5,TRBD2,NA,CASSQNPASGSGGETQYF,TGTGCCAGCAGCCAAAACCCGGCTAGCGGGAGTGGAGGGGAGACCCAGTACTTC
TRBV13,TRBJ2-7,NA,NA,CASSFRGSTYEQYF,TGTGCCAGCAGCTTCCGGGGATCAACCTACGAGCAGTACTTC
TRBV7-9,TRBJ1-4,TRBD1,NA,CASSRFDRGGEKLFF,TGTGCCAGCAGCCGTTTCGACAGGGGGGGTGAAAAACTGTTTTTT
TRBV19,TRBJ1-4,NA,NA,CASSTGSSTNEKLFF,TGTGCCAGTAGTACAGGAAGCTCAACTAATGAAAAACTGTTTTTT
TRBV7-9,TRBJ2-1,TRBD1,few,CASSPRDRATEQFF,TGTGCCAGCAGCCCACGGGACAGGGCAACTGAGCAGTTCTTC
TRBV28,TRBJ1-5,TRBD1,NA,CASSSRDRLISNQPQHF,TGTGCCAGCAGTTCTCGGGACAGGCTTATTAGCAATCAGCCCCAGCATTTT